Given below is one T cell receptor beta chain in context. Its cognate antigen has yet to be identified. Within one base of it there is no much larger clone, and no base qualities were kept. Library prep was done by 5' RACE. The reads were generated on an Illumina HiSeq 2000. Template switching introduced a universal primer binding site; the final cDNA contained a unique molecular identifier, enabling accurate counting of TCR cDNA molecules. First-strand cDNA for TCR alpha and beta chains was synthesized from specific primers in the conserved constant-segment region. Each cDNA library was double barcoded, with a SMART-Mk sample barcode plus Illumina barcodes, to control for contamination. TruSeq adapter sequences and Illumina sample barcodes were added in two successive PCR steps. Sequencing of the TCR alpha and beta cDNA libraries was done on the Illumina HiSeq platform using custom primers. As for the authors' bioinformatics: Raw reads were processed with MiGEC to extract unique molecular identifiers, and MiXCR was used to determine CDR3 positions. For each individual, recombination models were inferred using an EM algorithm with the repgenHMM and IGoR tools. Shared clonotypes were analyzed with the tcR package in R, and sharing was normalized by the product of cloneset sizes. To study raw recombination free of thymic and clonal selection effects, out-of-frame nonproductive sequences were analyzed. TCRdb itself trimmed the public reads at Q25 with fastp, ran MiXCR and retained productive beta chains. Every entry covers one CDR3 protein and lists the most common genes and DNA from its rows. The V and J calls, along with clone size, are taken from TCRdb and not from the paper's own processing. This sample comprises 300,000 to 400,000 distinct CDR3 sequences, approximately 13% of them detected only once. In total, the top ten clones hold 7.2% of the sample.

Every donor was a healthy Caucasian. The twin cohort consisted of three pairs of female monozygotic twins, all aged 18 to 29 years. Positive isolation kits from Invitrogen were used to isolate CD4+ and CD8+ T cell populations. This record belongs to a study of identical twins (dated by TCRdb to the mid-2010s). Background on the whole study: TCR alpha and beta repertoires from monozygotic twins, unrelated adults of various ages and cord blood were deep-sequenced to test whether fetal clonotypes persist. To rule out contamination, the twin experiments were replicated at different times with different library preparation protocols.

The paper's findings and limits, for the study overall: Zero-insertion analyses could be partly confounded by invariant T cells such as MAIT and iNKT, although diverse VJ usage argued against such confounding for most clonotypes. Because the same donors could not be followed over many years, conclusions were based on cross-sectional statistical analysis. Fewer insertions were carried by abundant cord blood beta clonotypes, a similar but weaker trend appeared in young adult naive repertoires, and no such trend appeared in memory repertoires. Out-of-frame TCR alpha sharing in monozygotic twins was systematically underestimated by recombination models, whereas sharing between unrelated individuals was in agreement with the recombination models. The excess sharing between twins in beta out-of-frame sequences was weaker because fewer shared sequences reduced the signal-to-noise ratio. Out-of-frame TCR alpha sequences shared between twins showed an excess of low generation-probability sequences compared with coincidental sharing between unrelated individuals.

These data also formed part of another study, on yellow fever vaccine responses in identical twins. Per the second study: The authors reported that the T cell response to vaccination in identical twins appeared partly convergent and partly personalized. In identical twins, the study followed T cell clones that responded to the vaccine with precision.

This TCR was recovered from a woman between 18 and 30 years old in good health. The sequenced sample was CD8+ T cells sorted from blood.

The bases read TGTGCCAGCAGTGGGACTCTAGTAGGGTACGAGCAGTACTTC. Its translation is CASSGTLVGYEQYF. The V gene is TRBV25-1 and the J gene is TRBJ2-7; TRBD2 might be the D gene, on 5 matching bases. V drops 4 bases and J drops 4 bases, leaving 14 bases in between. From the cysteine through the phenylalanine, the CDR3 covers 14 amino acids. Only CDR3 DNA remains: 42 bases, in frame from the first base. Taken from the germline V gene, the CDR1 and CDR2 loops are MGHDK and SYGVNS.